This TCR beta chain is from a study of cytomegalovirus exposure and HLA in healthy donors. Whole-study results and caveats: Usually a TCR sequence was rare, but some public TCRs were found in many donors.

Concerning this clone itself: Its antigen is not known.

With 6 bases removed from V and 4 bases from J, the gap between germline ends came to 6 bases. Germline loops: CDR1 MNHNS, CDR2 SASEGT. The CDR3 covers 11 residues. Primers: 60 Vbeta forward and 13 Jbeta reverse. Profiled with immunoSEQ multiplex PCR; TCRdb holds only in-frame clones, not every one. The table lists about 90,000 clones, 62% of them singletons. This chain uses TRBV6-1 with TRBJ1-2; D gene ambiguous. The source is a woman aged 25 to 39 in good health and CMV-seropositive. The sample was PBMCs. The CDR3 region has the DNA TGTGCCAGCAGCAACACCTATGGCTACACCTTC. Encoded protein: CASSNTYGYTF.